This T cell receptor (beta chain) was obtained from a study of T cell changes during pregnancy in multiple sclerosis (dated by TCRdb to the late 2010s). Turning to the overall study: The study looked at changes in the T cell repertoire across pregnancy in women with multiple sclerosis.

Library preparation was by the immunoSEQ multiplex PCR assay. The table was pulled from immuneACCESS by TCRdb, which kept in-frame rearrangements only. Such tables lose some clones; where checked, under half of the loss comes from unresolved V genes, and the rest has no known cause. Recorded for this sample are 44,000 or so clones; approximately 87% of them occurred a single time. The top ten clones comprise approximately 1.4% of the sample. The CDR3 runs 16 amino acids, cysteine and phenylalanine included. The read is trimmed to its CDR3 DNA, 48 bases read in frame from base 1. In the germline V gene, CDR1 corresponds to MDHEN and CDR2 to SYDVKM. With regard to this clone: Its binding antigen is unknown. Qualities for individual bases were not recorded, and no much larger clone is one base off.

The chain joins TRBV28 to TRBJ2-5; TRBD2 agrees with 11 junctional bases. Gene TRBJ2-7 matches the end of the DNA better, so the J call may be wrong. The source material was peripheral blood, sampled in the first trimester of pregnancy. The sequence was collected from a female donor in good health, enrolled as a control in a pregnancy study. The CDR3 protein is CASSYTSGSVSYEQYF. DNA sequence: TGTGCCAGCAGCTACACTAGCGGGAGTGTCTCCTACGAGCAGTACTTC.